This T cell receptor beta chain emerged from a study of cytomegalovirus exposure and HLA in healthy donors. Study context: In an early release, HLA-typed donors contributed tens of millions of unique TCR sequences. Study-level results: Data from an earlier analysis indicated that most TCR beta V segments were productive either about 87% or about 30% of the time. Whilst most TCR sequences proved rare, a subset of public TCRs occurred across many donors. Donors belonging to an Asian-associated ancestry cluster reportedly showed fewer N-insertions in productive TCRs than the approximately 700-donor mean, according to what a later analysis found.

The table lists this clone with a few counts. Its antigen is still unknown. Trimming took 5 bases from V and 5 from J; bases not matched to a gene: 8. The length of the CDR3 is 14 residues. CDR1 is LNHDA, CDR2 SQIVND, per germline (reference sequence). PCR involved 60 Vbeta and 13 Jbeta primers. Assay used: immunoSEQ multiplex PCR; TCRdb lists only in-frame clones, some missing. The sample carries 150,000 or so clones, under 70% recorded once. Source material: PBMCs. This TCR was recovered from a man younger than 45 in good health and CMV-seropositive. The gene calls are TRBV19 and TRBJ1-1; TRBD1 matches 7 bases. The CDR3 bases are TGTGCCAGTAGTCCCCGACAGGGTTGGACTGAAGCTTTCTTT. This gives the protein CASSPRQGWTEAFF.